Following are 17 T cell receptor beta chains from one sample sequenced in a study of identical twins. Each CDR3 protein is one row after TCRdb ran MiXCR on the 5' RACE reads. The data show fewer than 800,000 distinct CDR3 sequences, about 7.6% seen once. These data also formed part of another study, on yellow fever vaccine responses in identical twins.

Source material: PBMCs. All receptors derive from a woman under 30 in good health.

The sample holds a few counts of this clonotype. The V call is TRBV29-1, the J call TRBJ2-7; TRBD2 matches at 9 bases. From germline, CDR1 is SQVTM and CDR2 ANQGSEA. This CDR3 has 14 amino acids. V shed 7 bases, J shed 7 bases, and the junction held 14 bases outside the gene matches. The CDR3 reads CSADSGRGVREQYF. The CDR3 DNA reads TGCAGCGCTGATAGCGGGAGAGGGGTTAGGGAGCAGTACTTC.

At least ten counts were recorded for this clonotype. The rearrangement uses TRBV6-1 and TRBJ2-7; D unclear. The V end lost 6 bases, the J end lost 1 base, and 10 bases lay between the germline ends. Germline CDR1 reads MNHNS; CDR2 reads SASEGT. This CDR3 contains 13 residues. The CDR3 DNA reads TGTGCCAGCAGCCACCAGGAGTCCTACGAGCAGTACTTC. Protein product: CASSHQESYEQYF.

A few counts support this clonotype. V and J are TRBV27 and TRBJ2-6; D is ambiguous. The CDR3 consists of 14 residues. The germline CDR1 and CDR2 sequences are MNHEY and SMNVEV (reference sequence). Trimming removed 5 bases at V and 2 bases at J, with 7 bases between. CDR3 sequence (DNA): TGTGCCAGCAGTAGAGGCACTGGGGCCAACGTCCTGACTTTC. Protein: CASSRGTGANVLTF.

The V and J genes are TRBV7-2 and TRBJ2-2; 9 nucleotides line up with TRBD2. V shed 5 bases, J shed 5 bases, and the junction held 12 bases outside the gene matches. Germline lookup yields CDR1 SGHTA and CDR2 FQGNSA. The CDR3 is 17 amino acids. The CDR3 DNA reads TGTGCCAGCAGCCGAGACCGGGTAGCGGGAGCAACCGGGGAGCTGTTTTTT. It yields the protein CASSRDRVAGATGELFF.

The chain joins TRBV7-2 to TRBJ2-2; 8 bases fit TRBD1. This CDR3 region has 15 residues. Germline CDR1 reads SGHTA; CDR2 reads FQGNSA. Losses at the gene ends were 3 bases for V and 4 bases for J; bases not matched to a gene: 4. CDR3 in amino acids: CASSLQGAVTGELFF. In DNA form, the CDR3 reads TGTGCCAGCAGCTTGCAGGGGGCGGTCACCGGGGAGCTGTTTTTT.

The sample holds many counts of this clonotype. As DNA, the CDR3 is TGTGCCAGCCATGGGCTGGCCGATACCGGGGAGCTGTTTTTT. It yields the protein CASHGLADTGELFF. The chain employs TRBV19 and TRBJ2-2; D is uncertain. Germline V CDR1 and CDR2: LNHDA, SQIVND (reference sequence). The ends were cut back, 9 bases at V and 5 bases at J, with 16 bases in the middle. The CDR3 runs to 14 residues. Complete variable domain (other parts from reference TRBV19 and TRBJ2-2): DGGITQSPKYLFRKEGQNVTLSCEQNLNHDAMYWYRQDPGQGLRLIYYSQIVNDFQKGDIAEGYSVSREKKESFPLTVTSAQKNPTAFYLCASHGLADTGELFFGEGSRLTVL.

This clonotype has a count of ten or more. The rearrangement links TRBV6-5 to TRBJ2-1; 10 bases match TRBD2. Germline CDR1 reads MNHEY; CDR2 reads SVGAGI. V lost 5 bases, J lost 7 bases, and 11 bases stayed unmatched. CDR3 length: 16 residues. CDR3 DNA: TGTGCCAGCAGTCGTAGTACTAGCGGGGATTTGAATGAGCAGTTCTTC. It is translated as CASSRSTSGDLNEQFF.

This clonotype has a count of ten or more. The chain employs TRBV12-3 or TRBV12-4 and TRBJ2-1; D is possibly TRBD2 (7 bases). V lost 7 bases to trimming and J lost 1 base, with 14 bases between them. The CDR3 consists of 15 residues. As DNA, the CDR3 is TGTGCCAGCAACTACGGGGGGCTGTCCTACAATGAGCAGTTCTTC. Its protein is CASNYGGLSYNEQFF.

This clonotype has a count of ten or more. The rearrangement joins TRBV27 to TRBJ1-5; 7 bases are shared with TRBD1. CDR1 and CDR2 from the germline V gene are MNHEY and SMNVEV (reference sequence). The CDR3 runs 16 residues. V gave up 0 bases and J gave up 6 bases; unmatched junction bases: 8. The CDR3 sequence is CASSLSPTGAGQPQHF. DNA for the CDR3: TGTGCCAGCAGTTTATCGCCCACAGGGGCGGGTCAGCCCCAGCATTTT.

This clonotype was counted between two and nine times. V is TRBV7-2 and J is TRBJ2-7, with D possibly called TRBD1 or TRBD2 (5 bases each). This CDR3 is 14 amino acids long. Germline V gene lookup returns CDR1 SGHTA and CDR2 FQGNSA. The V gene lost 3 bases and the J gene lost 4 bases, with 13 bases spanning the gap. The DNA for the CDR3 is TGTGCCAGCAGCTTGACCCGGGACCTTTACGAGCAGTACTTC. Protein product: CASSLTRDLYEQYF.

Many counts were recorded for this clonotype. This chain uses TRBV7-9 with TRBJ1-3; D is ambiguous. CDR1 and CDR2 (germline): SEHNR, FQNEAQ (reference sequence). The CDR3 has 13 residues. V dropped 4 bases and J dropped 4 bases, with 8 bases sitting between them. The CDR3 DNA follows: TGTGCCAGCAGCTCCTTAGGGGGAAACACCATATATTTT. Its translation: CASSSLGGNTIYF.

This clonotype was found a few times. This chain connects TRBV20-1 to TRBJ2-1; TRBD2 matches 8 bases. The ends lost 6 bases at V and 7 bases at J; junction bases unmatched: 8. The V gene's germline CDR1 is DFQATT and CDR2 SNEGSKA (reference sequence). The CDR3 runs to 13 residues. The CDR3 reads CSAQAGVGNEQFF. DNA of the CDR3: TGCAGTGCGCAAGCGGGGGTCGGGAATGAGCAGTTCTTC.

This clonotype showed up just a few times. V usage is TRBV15 and J usage is TRBJ1-3; TRBD1 might be the D (5 bases). This CDR3 is built from 17 residues. V was trimmed by 4 bases and J by 0 bases, leaving 16 bases between them. Per germline, CDR1 LNHNV and CDR2 YYDKDF (reference sequence). The CDR3 region is CATSTRLVGGSGNTIYF. In DNA, the CDR3 is TGTGCCACCAGCACCCGACTGGTTGGGGGCTCTGGAAACACCATATATTTT.

The chain is built from TRBV20-1 and TRBJ1-5; D is possibly TRBD1 (6 bases). Germline V gene lookup returns CDR1 DFQATT and CDR2 SNEGSKA (reference sequence). The V end lost 1 base, the J end lost 3 bases, and 13 bases lay between the germline ends. The CDR3 consists of 15 residues. The CDR3 region has the DNA TGCAGTGCTAGAGGGACAGCCGAGGTCAATCAGCCCCAGCATTTT. It translates to CSARGTAEVNQPQHF.

The chain couples TRBV4-1 to TRBJ2-3; D is ambiguous. V lost 1 base, J lost 2 bases, and 13 bases lay in between. From germline, CDR1 is MGHRA and CDR2 YSYEKL. The CDR3 extends over 16 amino acids. CDR3: CASSQGLTLYTDTQYF. The CDR3 coding sequence is TGCGCCAGCAGCCAAGGCCTGACTCTCTACACAGATACGCAGTATTTT.

As DNA, the CDR3 is TGTGCCAGCAGCCACCCCGGGGCGGACCACACCGGGGAGCTGTTTTTT. This sequence encodes CASSHPGADHTGELFF. The V call is TRBV3-1, the J call TRBJ2-2, with D perhaps assigned TRBD1 or TRBD2 (5 bases each). V lost 3 bases and J 3 bases, leaving 14 bases between the germline ends. CDR1 and CDR2 (germline): LGHDT, YNNKEL (reference sequence). There are 16 residues in the CDR3.

This clonotype was observed many times. The chain employs TRBV12-3 or TRBV12-4 and TRBJ1-5; D unresolved. Trimming shortened V by 2 bases and J by 3 bases, and 8 bases separated the two germline ends. The CDR3 runs 14 residues. The CDR3 reads CASSLSRPNQPQHF. CDR3 DNA: TGTGCCAGCAGTTTATCCCGGCCCAATCAGCCCCAGCATTTT.